The entry that follows covers one T cell receptor beta chain sequence. Its specificity is not known. CDR3 length: 12 amino acids. Germline CDR1 SEHNR, CDR2 FQNEAQ (reference sequence). Trimming cost V 5 bases and J 9 bases, with 11 bases left between them. Sample treatment: oral pan-JAK inhibitor, 5-10 mg twice daily. The data were obtained in a study of CD8+ T cells in alopecia areata. Study-wide context: The study gave treated patients oral tofacitinib at 5 to 10 mg twice daily. Treatment with tofacitinib (6 to 18 months) was followed by 6 months off drug.

Study outcomes and limitations: Whereas mice showed it more clearly, TCR sharing across patients was murkier, possibly because of HLA.

Once RNA had been extracted, it was reverse transcribed into cDNA to act as the sequencing template. Generated by immunoSEQ multiplex PCR, the TCRdb table keeps only in-frame clones and is missing some. The sample lists about 190,000 clones; 55% to 70% were seen once. This clonotype was sampled from a human donor with alopecia areata. This specimen consisted of CD4+ T cells sorted from blood, obtained at week 4, from a patient treated with tofacitinib. V is TRBV7-9 and J is TRBJ1-5; D is ambiguous. This CDR3 reads CASSNDTRPQHF. The CDR3 DNA reads TGTGCCAGCAGCAATGACACTCGGCCCCAGCATTTT.